A single sample gave rise to the 30 T cell receptor beta chains below, sequenced in a study of blood T cell repertoires in COVID-19. Measured with immunoSEQ multiplex PCR; TCRdb has only the in-frame clones, and not every one. This repertoire shows 250,000 to 300,000 clones, roughly 85% found once; its top ten account for 4.5% to 6%. The material sequenced was PBMCs or T cells enriched from blood (not recorded which). The origin of the receptors is a man between 40 and 49 years old who had been exposed to COVID-19.

This clone has more than one count but fewer than ten. J is TRBJ2-1 and V is TRBV14, with D perhaps TRBD2 (6 bases). Looked up from germline, CDR1 is SGHDN and CDR2 is FVKESK. The CDR3 length is 16 residues. Trimming cost V 5 bases and J 5 bases, with 19 bases left between them. Here the CDR3 DNA reads TGTGCCAGCAGCAGCCCCCGGGACTCACGACACAATGAGCAGTTCTTC. Protein product: CASSSPRDSRHNEQFF.

This clone has only a few counts. V gene TRBV7-9 combines with J gene TRBJ2-7; D is undetermined. CDR1 is SEHNR, CDR2 FQNEAQ, per germline (reference sequence). V dropped 2 bases and J dropped 3 bases, with 17 bases sitting between them. This CDR3 is 16 amino acids long. CDR3 sequence (DNA): TGTGCCAGCAGCTTAATAGGAGCCGGGTCTTACTACGAGCAGTACTTC. Its translation: CASSLIGAGSYYEQYF.

J is TRBJ1-4 and V is TRBV6-5, with D possibly being TRBD1 (5 bases). This CDR3 is 13 amino acids long. Germline CDR1 is MNHEY and CDR2 is SVGAGI. V lost 10 bases and J lost 7, with 16 bases in between. The chain's CDR3 is CATHRGSFEKLFF. The DNA of the CDR3 is TGTGCCACCCACCGGGGGTCTTTTGAAAAACTGTTTTTT.

The V and J genes are TRBV7-9 and TRBJ1-3; no clear D. The CDR3 length is 14 residues. V lost 2 bases to trimming and J lost 0 bases, with 5 bases between them. Germline-derived CDR1 and CDR2 are SEHNR and FQNEAQ (reference sequence). The CDR3 is CASSLSISGNTIYF. The CDR3 region has the DNA TGTGCCAGCAGCTTATCTATCTCTGGAAACACCATATATTTT.

The chain combines TRBV10-3 with TRBJ2-3; no clear D gene. This CDR3 region has 13 residues. Trimming shortened V by 6 bases and J by 4 bases, and 11 bases separated the two germline ends. The germline V gene has CDR1 ENHRY and CDR2 SYGVKD. This CDR3 is CAISKIDSDTQYF. For the CDR3, the DNA is TGTGCCATCAGCAAGATTGACTCAGATACGCAGTATTTT.

The rearrangement uses TRBV27 and TRBJ2-7; D call uncertain. V shed 5 bases and J shed 0 bases, with 11 bases lying between them. CDR3 size: 14 residues. From germline, CDR1 is MNHEY and CDR2 SMNVEV (reference sequence). The CDR3 reads CASSHPLSSYEQYF. For the CDR3, the DNA is TGTGCCAGCAGTCACCCTTTGAGCTCCTACGAGCAGTACTTC.

V gene TRBV7-9 combines with J gene TRBJ2-1, with TRBD2 identical over 13 bases. This CDR3 spans 15 amino acids. From germline, CDR1 is SEHNR and CDR2 FQNEAQ (reference sequence). V lost 4 bases and J lost 8; bases outside the gene matches: 5. The CDR3 DNA is TGTGCCAGCAGCTCAGGACTAGCGGGAGTCGATGAGCAGTTCTTC. It translates to CASSSGLAGVDEQFF.

This clone was recorded a few times. The chain links TRBV7-9 to TRBJ1-5; perhaps TRBD1 as D (6 bases). From germline, CDR1 is SEHNR and CDR2 FQNEAQ (reference sequence). V was shortened by 4 bases and J by 1 base, with 8 bases between the two germline ends. This CDR3 is built from 14 residues. The CDR3 nucleotides are TGTGCCAGCAGCTCAGGGGCGAGCAATCAGCCCCAGCATTTT. Its translation: CASSSGASNQPQHF.

This clone occurred a few times. The CDR3: CAANSIGELFF. In DNA, the CDR3 is TGTGCCGCAAACAGCATCGGGGAGCTGTTTTTT. The gene calls are TRBV7-9 and TRBJ2-2; D not certain. Per germline, CDR1 SEHNR and CDR2 FQNEAQ (reference sequence). V gave up 11 bases and J gave up 7 bases, with 11 bases separating them. This CDR3 spans 11 amino acids.

The rearrangement links TRBV2 to TRBJ2-1, with 8 bases that match TRBD2. V gave up 3 bases and J gave up 6 bases; unmatched junction bases: 7. This CDR3 comprises 15 residues. From germline, CDR1 is SNHLY and CDR2 FYNNEI. CDR3 in amino acids: CASSDWLAGSNEQFF. DNA for the CDR3: TGTGCCAGCAGTGATTGGCTAGCGGGTAGCAATGAGCAGTTCTTC. The variable domain in full, with the rest retrieved from reference TRBV2 and TRBJ2-1, is EPEVTQTPSHQVTQMGQEVILRCVPISNHLYFYWYRQILGQKVEFLVSFYNNEISEKSEIFDDQFSVERPDGSNFTLKIRSTKLEDSAMYFCASSDWLAGSNEQFFGPGTRLTVL.

The chain uses TRBV7-9 and TRBJ2-1; perhaps TRBD2 as D (6 bases). Germline-derived CDR1 and CDR2 are SEHNR and FQNEAQ (reference sequence). The CDR3 contains 14 residues. The ends were cut back, 1 base at V and 9 bases at J, with 13 bases in the middle. The CDR3 DNA is TGTGCCAGCAGCTTAGATGAGACGGGAGTTGAGCAGTTCTTC. Protein: CASSLDETGVEQFF.

The chain links TRBV30 to TRBJ1-2, with TRBD1 as a possible D gene (6 bases). This CDR3 has 12 amino acids. Trimming shortened V by 7 bases and J by 6 bases, and 15 bases separated the two germline ends. Germline lookup yields CDR1 GTSNPN and CDR2 SVGIG (reference sequence). The CDR3 DNA is TGTGCCTCGATGACAGGATCTGATGGCTACACCTTC. Protein sequence: CASMTGSDGYTF.

CDR3 sequence: CASSQGSRTDTQYF. The CDR3, as DNA: TGTGCCAGCAGCCAAGGGAGCCGCACAGATACGCAGTATTTT. The V and J genes are TRBV3-1 (or the pseudogene TRBV3-2) and TRBJ2-3, with no clear D. Germline CDR1 reads LGHDT; CDR2 reads YNNKEL (reference sequence). Trimming removed 1 base at V and 1 base at J, with 6 bases between. The CDR3 runs 14 residues.

This clone was counted ten times or more. This chain links TRBV19 with TRBJ1-3; the D is unclear. The ends were cut back, 3 bases at V and 2 bases at J, with 17 bases in the middle. The CDR3 consists of 17 residues. Per germline, CDR1 LNHDA and CDR2 SQIVND (reference sequence). The CDR3 here is CASSMGRAPWPGNTIYF. As DNA, the CDR3 is TGTGCCAGTAGTATGGGGAGGGCCCCTTGGCCTGGAAACACCATATATTTT.

With respect to this clone: A clone one base away is much larger, so this may be a read error. The chain links TRBV5-4 to TRBJ1-1, with unresolved D. The CDR3 contains 12 residues. Germline CDR1 reads SGHNT; CDR2 reads YYREEE (reference sequence). Between the trimmed V and J ends, which lost 5 bases and 0 bases, there was a span of 5 bases. The CDR3 nucleotides are TGTGCCAGCAGTTACTTGAACACTGAAGCTTTCTTT. This gives the protein CASSYLNTEAFF.

The chain is built from TRBV11-1 and TRBJ1-1; D perhaps matches TRBD1 (5 bases). This CDR3 has 13 amino acids. The ends were cut back, 3 bases at V and 7 bases at J, with 12 bases in the middle. Per germline, CDR1 SGHAT and CDR2 FQDESV (reference sequence). CDR3 region: CASSFRGGIEAFF. The CDR3 coding sequence is TGTGCCAGCAGCTTTCGGGGGGGGATTGAAGCTTTCTTT.

This clone was detected once. This chain uses TRBV3-1 (or the pseudogene TRBV3-2) with TRBJ1-2, with D tentatively TRBD1 (6 bases). V lost 0 bases, J lost 5 bases, and 10 bases lay in between. CDR1 and CDR2 from the germline V gene are LGHDT and YNNKEL (reference sequence). The CDR3 extends over 14 amino acids. The CDR3 coding sequence is TGTGCCAGCAGCCAAGAGGGGGCGTTTTATGGCTACACCTTC. This translates into CASSQEGAFYGYTF.

V gene TRBV7-9 combines with J gene TRBJ1-6; no firm D call. This CDR3 region has 15 residues. V was cut by 4 bases and J by 7 bases, with 14 bases left in between. CDR1 is SEHNR, CDR2 FQNEAQ, per germline (reference sequence). Here the CDR3 reads CASSSDGSGNSPLHF. The CDR3 DNA is TGTGCCAGCAGCTCTGACGGGAGCGGAAATTCACCCCTCCACTTT.

V gene TRBV5-1 combines with J gene TRBJ1-1, with unresolved D. Trimming removed 0 bases at V and 8 bases at J, with 17 bases between. Germline V gene lookup returns CDR1 SGHRS and CDR2 YFSETQ. The CDR3 runs to 15 residues. Written as DNA, the CDR3 is TGCGCCAGCAGCTTGGACGGCAGGAACGCACCAGAAGCTTTCTTT. It is translated as CASSLDGRNAPEAFF.

Comment on this clone: The junction and the germline gene differ at one end; a read error may be behind it. The chain recombines TRBV7-8 with TRBJ2-4; perhaps TRBD1 as D (5 bases). Germline CDR1 and CDR2: SGHVS and FQNEAQ. This CDR3 comprises 16 residues. CDR3 protein: CASSSLGLGHSNLQYF. The CDR3, as DNA: TGTGCCAGCAGCTCGCTCGGCCTCGGACACTCAAACCTTCAGTACTTC.

The chain carries TRBV29-1 and TRBJ2-3, with D possibly matching TRBD1 (5 bases). CDR1 SQVTM and CDR2 ANQGSEA come from the germline V gene. Deletions cut 5 bases from V and 2 bases from J, with 11 bases between. The CDR3 sequence is 13 residues long. CDR3 residues: CSVSGRATDTQYF. The CDR3 nucleotides are TGCAGCGTTTCGGGCAGGGCCACAGATACGCAGTATTTT.

The chain has TRBV10-1 and TRBJ2-5; 7 bases are a match to TRBD2. The CDR3 is made up of 15 amino acids. Germline V lookup: CDR1 WNHNN, CDR2 SYGVQD (reference sequence). The trim removed 1 base at V and 5 bases at J, leaving 7 bases unmatched. This CDR3 is CASSEFLTGRETQYF. CDR3 nucleotides: TGCGCCAGCAGTGAGTTCCTGACCGGGAGGGAGACCCAGTACTTC.

V is TRBV19 and J is TRBJ2-7, with D maybe TRBD2 (5 bases). This CDR3 region has 14 residues. Trimming stripped 0 bases from V and 4 bases from J, with 10 bases between. In germline, CDR1 is LNHDA, CDR2 SQIVND (reference sequence). The chain's CDR3 is CASSIDTSGYEQYF. CDR3 bases: TGTGCCAGTAGTATAGATACGAGCGGATACGAGCAGTACTTC.

This clone was seen a handful of times. The rearrangement joins TRBV11-2 to TRBJ2-1, with D tentatively TRBD2 (6 bases). V lost 7 bases and J 7 bases, leaving 32 bases between the germline ends. The CDR3 length is 19 residues. From germline, CDR1 is SGHAT and CDR2 FQNNGV. This CDR3 reads CASKALARKGLAFMNEQFF. CDR3 coding DNA: TGTGCCAGCAAAGCTCTCGCGCGAAAGGGGCTAGCGTTCATGAATGAGCAGTTCTTC.

The chain is built from TRBV7-9 and TRBJ1-1, with 7 bases fitting TRBD1. The CDR3 runs 17 residues. Germline V CDR1 and CDR2: SEHNR, FQNEAQ (reference sequence). With V trimmed by 5 bases and J by 6 bases, 18 bases remained unmatched. DNA of the CDR3: TGTGCCAGCAGCCGGATTCTAGGCTGGGACAGCAAGGCTGAAGCTTTCTTT. Its translation is CASSRILGWDSKAEAFF.

This clone came up once. The chain recombines TRBV19 with TRBJ1-2, with TRBD1 matching over 9 bases. Germline CDR1 LNHDA, CDR2 SQIVND (reference sequence). The ends lost 7 bases at V and 6 bases at J; junction bases unmatched: 12. The CDR3 has 15 residues. The CDR3 DNA reads as TGTGCCAGTAAGTTTCGGACAGGGGATTTTGATGGCTACACCTTC. Translated: CASKFRTGDFDGYTF.

This clone was recorded once. V is TRBV5-6 and J is TRBJ1-2; no definite D call. The CDR3 covers 13 residues. The germline V and J ends were trimmed by 0 bases and 7 bases, with 10 bases remaining between them. Per the germline V gene, CDR1 is SGHDT and CDR2 is YYEEEE. The CDR3 nucleotides read TGTGCCAGCAGCTTGGCCGATGGTAGTGGCTACACCTTC. As protein: CASSLADGSGYTF.

This clone was detected once. The gene calls are TRBV10-3 and TRBJ2-3; D is possibly TRBD2 (6 bases). This CDR3 is built from 15 residues. V lost 2 bases, J lost 3 bases, and 12 bases lay in between. CDR1 and CDR2 (germline): ENHRY, SYGVKD. CDR3 sequence (DNA): TGTGCCATCAGTGAGCGAAGCGGGTGGACAGATACGCAGTATTTT. Its protein product is CAISERSGWTDTQYF.

This sequence joins TRBV6-6 and TRBJ2-6, with a tentative D call TRBD1 (5 bases). The CDR3 is 17 amino acids. V lost 5 bases, J lost 2 bases, and 16 bases lay in between. Germline V gives CDR1 MNHNY, CDR2 SVGAGI (reference sequence). The CDR3 DNA is TGTGCCAGCAGTCCTACAGCATTCAGGGCTGGGGCCAACGTCCTGACTTTC. Protein sequence: CASSPTAFRAGANVLTF.

The sample holds a few counts of this clone. This chain links TRBV21-1 with TRBJ1-1; the D segment call TRBD1 is taken from the table without a DNA check. TRBV21-1 is marked as a pseudogene. The CDR3 length is 18 residues. The CDR3 sequence is CARLGSHYRDTLNTEAFF. The DNA of the CDR3 is TGTGCCAGACTGGGCTCGCACTACCGGGACACATTAAACACTGAAGCTTTCTTT.